This T cell receptor beta chain was observed in a study of human T cells and chemical hapten exposure. Points from the study as a whole: No shift was seen in TCRs above 1 in 1000 frequency with DPC sensitization. Because all patients had alopecia, their immune responses might differ from healthy ones.

CDR1 LGHNA and CDR2 YSLEER come from the germline V gene. The CDR3 is 17 residues long. Trimming left V 0 bases short and J 7 bases short, with 21 bases between. This clonotype was recorded many times. Its antigen is undetermined. Time point in this sample: patch test 2, 6 weeks after DPC sensitization. This sample's treatment: therapeutic diphenylcyclopropenone sensitization with weekly scalp DPC. Individual cDNA molecules each carried unique molecular identifiers attached by the library. TCRdb re-called the RACE reads through MiXCR, storing one row per CDR3 protein. This table holds 350,000 to 400,000 distinct CDR3 sequences, over 6% found once.

The sequenced sample was whole blood, obtained in connection with sensitization to the hapten diphenylcyclopropenone (DPC). The TCR comes from a woman aged 18-29 years with alopecia areata. Some clones in this sample may be carry-over from other donors' samples. The rearrangement uses TRBV4-3 and TRBJ1-2, with a possible D match to TRBD1 (5 bases). The CDR3 spells CASSQEWGPPGSFGYTF. The DNA for the CDR3 is TGCGCCAGCAGCCAAGAGTGGGGCCCCCCGGGCAGTTTTGGCTACACCTTC.